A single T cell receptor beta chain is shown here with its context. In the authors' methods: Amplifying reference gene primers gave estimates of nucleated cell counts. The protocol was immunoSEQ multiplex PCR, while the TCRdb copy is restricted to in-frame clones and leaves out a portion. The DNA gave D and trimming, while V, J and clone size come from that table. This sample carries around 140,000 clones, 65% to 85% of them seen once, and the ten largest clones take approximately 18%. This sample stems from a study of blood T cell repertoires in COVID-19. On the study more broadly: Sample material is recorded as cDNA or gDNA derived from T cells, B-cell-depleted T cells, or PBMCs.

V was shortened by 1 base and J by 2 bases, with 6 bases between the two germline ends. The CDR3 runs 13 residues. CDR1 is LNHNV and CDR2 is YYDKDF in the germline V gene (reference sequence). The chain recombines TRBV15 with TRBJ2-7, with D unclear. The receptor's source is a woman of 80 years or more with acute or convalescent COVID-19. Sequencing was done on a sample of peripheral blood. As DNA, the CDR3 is TGTGCCACCAGCAGAGGTCTCGCCTACGAGCAGTACTTC. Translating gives CATSRGLAYEQYF.